This TCR beta chain was sequenced for a study of response to subunit inactivated influenza vaccine. As for this clonotype: The antigen is not known.

From the RT-PCR reads, TCRdb called clonotypes with MiXCR, one entry per CDR3 protein. This repertoire shows about 780,000 distinct CDR3 sequences, about a fifth found once; its top ten account for about a tenth. Findings and limits, study-wide: Researchers suggested that each seasonal influenza vaccination recruits few new T cells.

Germline CDR1 and CDR2: GTSNPN and SVGIG (reference sequence). The CDR3 consists of 14 residues. V lost 2 bases and J 2 bases, leaving 12 bases between the germline ends. The chain couples TRBV30 to TRBJ1-1; D gene uncertain. This receptor was taken from a man between 45 and 60 years old who received an inactivated influenza vaccine. Source: PBMCs from blood, taken 5 days after vaccination. CDR3 protein: CAWSRSKINTEAFF. For the CDR3, the DNA is TGTGCCTGGAGTCGATCGAAGATTAACACTGAAGCTTTCTTT.